These 18 T cell receptor beta chains share one sample of origin, sequenced in a study of cytomegalovirus exposure and HLA in healthy donors. Amplification used 60 Vbeta primers and 13 Jbeta primers. Repertoires were generated with immunoSEQ multiplex PCR, while TCRdb's copy carries only in-frame clones and drops some. The sample has approximately 80,000 clones, 74% seen once. The sequencing sample was made of PBMCs. These receptors were taken from a man younger than 45 in good health and CMV-seropositive.

The gene calls are TRBV15 and TRBJ2-3; TRBD2 matches 14 bases. The ends lost 1 base at V and 1 base at J; junction bases unmatched: 13. The CDR3 contains 21 residues. CDR1 and CDR2 (germline): LNHNV, YYDKDF (reference sequence). The CDR3 sequence: CATSRVSGTSGRWGGTDTQYF. In DNA, the CDR3 is TGTGCCACCAGCAGAGTATCAGGGACTAGCGGGAGATGGGGTGGCACAGATACGCAGTATTTT.

J is TRBJ1-5 and V is TRBV6-1, with unresolved D. The germline gives CDR1 MNHNS, CDR2 SASEGT. The CDR3 has 14 amino acids. Deletions cut 6 bases from V and 6 bases from J, with 15 bases between. CDR3: CASSLESAPQPQHF. DNA for the CDR3: TGTGCCAGCAGCCTTGAGAGCGCGCCTCAGCCCCAGCATTTT.

The chain carries TRBV9 and TRBJ1-1, with 11 bases lining up with TRBD1. This CDR3 is built from 18 residues. V was clipped by 3 bases and J by 1 base; unmatched bases: 11. Germline CDR1 is SGDLS and CDR2 is YYNGEE. CDR3 DNA sequence: TGTGCCAGCAGCGCCTCGGAGGACAGGGGGCCATGGAACACTGAAGCTTTCTTT. Residues: CASSASEDRGPWNTEAFF.

CDR3 protein: CASSEDGNEQFF. The CDR3 DNA reads TGTGCCAGCAGTGAGGATGGGAATGAGCAGTTCTTC. The chain combines TRBV6-5 with TRBJ2-1; D call uncertain. The CDR3 sequence is 12 residues long. V was trimmed by 5 bases and J by 7 bases, leaving 9 bases between them. Germline CDR1 and CDR2: MNHEY and SVGAGI.

This sequence joins TRBV19 and TRBJ1-2; 7 bases map to TRBD1. CDR1 is LNHDA and CDR2 is SQIVND in the germline V gene (reference sequence). V was pared by 5 bases and J by 5 bases, with 8 bases of the junction left unmatched. The CDR3 spans 14 residues. Here the CDR3 DNA reads TGTGCCAGTAGTCCACAGACAGGGCGGTATGGCTACACCTTC. As protein: CASSPQTGRYGYTF.

The chain combines TRBV29-1 with TRBJ1-2, with D possibly being TRBD1 (5 bases). The CDR3 length is 17 residues. The germline V and J ends were trimmed by 5 bases and 1 base, with 23 bases remaining between them. The germline CDR1 and CDR2 sequences are SQVTM and ANQGSEA. The CDR3 nucleotides are TGCAGCGTTTTCGGGTTGGCAGGGATCGGAAGTAACTATGGCTACACCTTC. Translation gives CSVFGLAGIGSNYGYTF. The whole variable domain, filled in from reference TRBV29-1 and TRBJ1-2, reads SAVISQKPSRDICQRGTSLTIQCQVDSQVTMMFWYRQQPGQSLTLIATANQGSEATYESGFVIDKFPISRPNLTFSTLTVSNMSPEDSSIYLCSVFGLAGIGSNYGYTFGSGTRLTVV.

V usage is TRBV6-1 and J usage is TRBJ1-5; TRBD1 matches at 8 bases. J lost 7 bases, V lost 6 bases, and 8 bases had no gene match. CDR1 and CDR2 (germline): MNHNS, SASEGT. This CDR3 contains 14 residues. The CDR3 loop is CASSPDRGRQPQHF. CDR3 in DNA: TGTGCCAGCAGCCCCGACAGGGGTCGACAGCCCCAGCATTTT.

The V call is TRBV11-1, the J call TRBJ2-7, with D perhaps TRBD1 (5 bases). Germline CDR1 SGHAT, CDR2 FQDESV (reference sequence). Trimming removed 5 bases from V and 4 bases from J, with 15 bases in between. The CDR3 spans 14 residues. Here the CDR3 DNA reads TGTGCCAGCAGCCTAATGGGGCCCTCTTACGAGCAGTACTTC. This encodes CASSLMGPSYEQYF.

V is TRBV14 and J is TRBJ2-1; 10 bases align to TRBD2. The CDR3 totals 17 residues. Unmatched junction bases numbered 11, after V lost 5 bases and J lost 4 bases. Germline V gene lookup returns CDR1 SGHDN and CDR2 FVKESK. CDR3 amino acids: CASSFGLGTSVYNEQFF. The CDR3 region has the DNA TGTGCCAGCAGCTTCGGTCTTGGGACTAGCGTTTACAATGAGCAGTTCTTC.

Concerning this clone itself: Germline and junction disagree at one end, which may indicate a read error. The chain is built from TRBV13 and TRBJ1-5, with D possibly being TRBD1 (6 bases). Germline CDR1 PRHDT, CDR2 FYEKMQ (reference sequence). The CDR3 is 14 amino acids. The CDR3 is CASSPPGEDQPQNF. In nucleotides, the CDR3 is TGTGCCAGCAGCCCTCCAGGGGAAGATCAGCCCCAGAATTTT.

The gene calls are TRBV29-1 and TRBJ1-4, with a weak D call TRBD1 (5 bases). The CDR3 extends over 16 amino acids. Germline CDR1 and CDR2: SQVTM and ANQGSEA. V dropped 5 bases and J dropped 4 bases, with 20 bases sitting between them. The CDR3 DNA follows: TGCAGCGTTTCCCGTCGGGAGGGGAGCCTTAATGAAAAACTGTTTTTT. Translated, it gives CSVSRREGSLNEKLFF.

This clone was counted only a few times. The rearrangement uses TRBV7-8 and TRBJ1-5; 8 bases line up with TRBD1. There are 15 residues in the CDR3. Germline assignment: CDR1 SGHVS and CDR2 FQNEAQ. V gave up 6 bases and J gave up 1 base; unmatched junction bases: 5. This CDR3 reads CASSLGQGSNQPQHF. For the CDR3, the DNA is TGTGCCAGCAGTCTCGGACAGGGAAGCAATCAGCCCCAGCATTTT.

The CDR3 here is CASSDSRVGEQFF. CDR3 bases: TGTGCCAGCAGTGACTCGAGGGTGGGTGAGCAGTTCTTC. The chain joins TRBV6-4 to TRBJ2-1, with a tentative D call TRBD2 (5 bases). In germline, CDR1 is MRHNA, CDR2 SNTAGT. The CDR3 runs to 13 residues. V lost 0 bases to trimming and J lost 9 bases, with 9 bases between them.

This chain uses TRBV5-6 with TRBJ2-3; 9 positions agree with TRBD2. The germline V gene encodes CDR1 SGHDT and CDR2 YYEEEE. The CDR3 covers 15 residues. The V gene end was trimmed by 2 bases and the J gene end by 6 bases; junction bases not matched to a gene: 7. In DNA, the CDR3 is TGTGCCAGCAGCTTACTGGGCGGGGGGGCGGATACGCAGTATTTT. As protein: CASSLLGGGADTQYF.

This chain links TRBV4-3 with TRBJ2-7; tentatively, D is TRBD1 (5 bases). Germline V gene sequence: CDR1 LGHNA, CDR2 YSLEER. CDR3 length: 15 residues. V lost 0 bases to trimming and J lost 2 bases, with 11 bases between them. The DNA of the CDR3 is TGCGCCAGCAGCCAAGATAGGGGCACAGCCTACGAGCAGTACTTC. Amino acid sequence: CASSQDRGTAYEQYF.

The chain recombines TRBV25-1 with TRBJ1-1; D gene ambiguous. V lost 1 base and J lost 4, with 7 bases in between. Germline V gene data show CDR1 as MGHDK and CDR2 as SYGVNS. The CDR3 runs 13 residues. The CDR3 region has the DNA TGTGCCAGCAGTGAATGGGAGGGCACTGAAGCTTTCTTT. Translating it yields CASSEWEGTEAFF.

The chain combines TRBV11-2 with TRBJ1-1; D unresolved. The CDR3 length is 17 residues. Deletions cut 2 bases from V and 1 base from J, with 17 bases between. CDR1 and CDR2 from the germline V gene are SGHAT and FQNNGV. The CDR3 sequence: CASSLRRVQEGNTEAFF. CDR3 coding DNA: TGTGCCAGCAGCTTAAGGAGGGTGCAGGAAGGGAACACTGAAGCTTTCTTT.

This rearrangement joins TRBV4-3 to TRBJ2-5; 12 nucleotides agree with TRBD2. CDR1 is LGHNA, CDR2 YSLEER, per germline. Trimming took 2 bases from V and 2 from J; bases not matched to a gene: 3. The CDR3 is 16 amino acids. The chain's CDR3 is CASSQTSGRLQETQYF. DNA for the CDR3: TGCGCCAGCAGCCAAACTAGCGGGAGGCTTCAAGAGACCCAGTACTTC.